This T cell receptor beta chain came from a study of blood T cells in healthy people across ages. The use of a sample-barcoded 5' primer and a J-beta primer mix characterized a second PCR of about 7 to 12 cycles. TCRdb re-called the 5' RACE reads with MiXCR, one entry per CDR3 protein. The sample gives roughly 1,500,000 distinct CDR3 sequences, almost 35% of which show up once; 10% to 12% is in the top ten. This clonotype has ten or more counts. Sequenced sample: blood. The sequence was collected from a woman in her 30s in good health.

In nucleotides, the CDR3 is TGTGCCAGCAGTTTAAGGAGCACAGATACGCAGTATTTT. Translated, it gives CASSLRSTDTQYF. The chain couples TRBV12-3 or TRBV12-4 to TRBJ2-3; D uncertain. Trimming removed 2 bases at V and 0 bases at J, with 3 bases between. CDR3 length: 13 residues.